Listed here are 17 T cell receptor beta chains from one sample, sequenced in a study of vaccination effects on CD4 cells after COVID-19. Clones were read by immunoSEQ multiplex PCR, and TCRdb kept only the in-frame ones, dropping some. Among fewer than 35,000 clones listed, around 70% were seen once. Culture lasted under 13 days before CD4+ T cell isolation. These receptors have no identified antigens. This sample comprised CD4+ T cells from PBMCs cultured without peptide, obtained before COVID-19 vaccination. The source is a human donor who received a COVID-19 vaccine.

The gene calls are TRBV7-9 and TRBJ1-2, with D possibly being TRBD1 (5 bases). This CDR3 region has 13 residues. The germline V gene encodes CDR1 SEHNR and CDR2 FQNEAQ (reference sequence). V was shortened by 8 bases and J by 3 bases, with 13 bases between the two germline ends. CDR3 in amino acids: CASGSTGDYGYTF. The DNA for the CDR3 is TGTGCCAGCGGTTCGACGGGGGACTATGGCTACACCTTC.

This clone was counted a few times. This chain uses TRBV5-1 with TRBJ1-1, with D tentatively TRBD1 (5 bases). V lost 6 bases, J lost 0 bases, and 9 bases lay in between. Germline values: CDR1 SGHRS, CDR2 YFSETQ. This CDR3 is built from 13 residues. For the CDR3, the DNA is TGCGCCAGCACATCACAGGTGAACACTGAAGCTTTCTTT. Translation: CASTSQVNTEAFF.

This clone occurred once. V is TRBV10-3 and J is TRBJ2-5, with 12 bases that match TRBD2. The CDR3 spans 17 residues. V was clipped by 4 bases and J by 5 bases; unmatched bases: 11. CDR1 is ENHRY and CDR2 is SYGVKD in the germline V gene. The CDR3 region is CAISGGRLAGDFETQYF. CDR3 sequence (DNA): TGTGCCATCAGTGGGGGGCGACTAGCGGGAGATTTCGAGACCCAGTACTTC.

The chain links TRBV4-1 to TRBJ1-5, with D unclear. Per the germline V gene, CDR1 is MGHRA and CDR2 is YSYEKL. The CDR3 has 15 residues. V was clipped by 4 bases and J by 6 bases, with 16 bases between them. CDR3 nucleotide sequence: TGCGCCAGCAGCCCCCTACGAGGTTCGAGTCAGCCCCAGCATTTT. Amino acid sequence: CASSPLRGSSQPQHF.

This rearrangement joins TRBV7-8 to TRBJ2-7, with 9 bases matching TRBD1. The CDR3 runs to 16 residues. Germline V CDR1 and CDR2: SGHVS, FQNEAQ. The V and J ends lost 8 bases and 9 bases, in that order; junction bases with no gene match: 20. CDR3 region: CASLGRGTGSTTWQYF. For the CDR3, the DNA is TGTGCCAGCTTGGGCAGGGGGACAGGGTCTACTACTTGGCAGTACTTC.

This chain uses TRBV7-2 with TRBJ2-7; perhaps TRBD1 as D (6 bases). Trimming shortened V by 2 bases and J by 2 bases, and 10 bases separated the two germline ends. There are 14 residues in the CDR3. CDR1 SGHTA and CDR2 FQGNSA come from the germline V gene. The CDR3 loop is CASSLNTGTYEQYF. In DNA form, the CDR3 reads TGTGCCAGCAGCTTAAATACAGGGACCTACGAGCAGTACTTC.

The genes are TRBV5-6 and TRBJ1-1; D ambiguous. Per the germline V gene, CDR1 is SGHDT and CDR2 is YYEEEE. This CDR3 has 13 amino acids. The V end lost 4 bases, the J end lost 1 base, and 8 bases lay between the germline ends. The CDR3 sequence: CASSPPPNTEAFF. The CDR3 DNA is TGTGCCAGCAGCCCCCCGCCGAACACTGAAGCTTTCTTT. Full variable domain (remainder filled in from reference TRBV5-6 and TRBJ1-1): DAGVTQSPTHLIKTRGQQVTLRCSPKSGHDTVSWYQQALGQGPQFIFQYYEEEERQRGNFPDRFSGHQFPNYSSELNVNALLLGDSALYLCASSPPPNTEAFFGQGTRLTVV.

This clone appeared a few times. This chain joins TRBV6-2 or TRBV6-3 and TRBJ2-1, with D hard to call. The CDR3 covers 13 residues. Germline values: CDR1 MNHEY, CDR2 SVGEGT. Trimming pared 5 bases from V and 8 bases from J, leaving 13 bases between. As DNA, the CDR3 is TGTGCCAGCAGTATCCTGTCCGGTCATGAGCAGTTCTTC. This gives the protein CASSILSGHEQFF.

The rearrangement joins TRBV18 to TRBJ1-2, with 7 bases matching TRBD1. The CDR3 is 15 residues long. The germline CDR1 and CDR2 sequences are KGHSH and LQKENI. The junction had 7 bases not matched to a gene; V was cut back by 2 bases and J by 4 bases. The CDR3 loop reads CASSPTGEGSYGYTF. The CDR3 DNA reads TGTGCCAGCTCACCAACAGGGGAAGGGAGCTATGGCTACACCTTC.

The sample holds a few counts of this clone. The chain uses TRBV12-3 or TRBV12-4 and TRBJ1-1; 7 bases map to TRBD1. This CDR3 has 13 residues. Germline trimming cut 6 bases from V and 7 bases from J; bases unmatched to any gene: 8. CDR3 coding DNA: TGTGCCAGCAGCCCCCTGACAGGGTTTGAAGCTTTCTTT. This translates into CASSPLTGFEAFF.

The gene calls are TRBV14 and TRBJ1-2; D unclear. The CDR3 covers 14 residues. Looked up from germline, CDR1 is SGHDN and CDR2 is FVKESK. The ends were cut back, 1 base at V and 3 bases at J, with 9 bases in the middle. The CDR3 nucleotides read TGTGCCAGCAGCCAAGTCGGCGTGGACTATGGCTACACCTTC. This sequence encodes CASSQVGVDYGYTF.

J is TRBJ1-1 and V is TRBV6-5; a possible D gene is TRBD1 (5 bases). The CDR3 extends over 14 amino acids. Germline assignment: CDR1 MNHEY and CDR2 SVGAGI. V was clipped by 7 bases and J by 1 base, with 13 bases between them. The CDR3 loop is CASKVGTQNTEAFF. The CDR3 region has the DNA TGTGCCAGCAAGGTCGGGACCCAGAACACTGAAGCTTTCTTT.

The chain employs TRBV14 and TRBJ1-6; weak D call: TRBD1 (5 bases). The germline V gene has CDR1 SGHDN and CDR2 FVKESK. V gave up 4 bases and J gave up 7 bases, with 11 bases separating them. The CDR3 covers 14 residues. In DNA form, the CDR3 reads TGTGCCAGCAGCCTGGGGGTCCCCAATTCACCCCTCCACTTT. Its translation: CASSLGVPNSPLHF.

The V call is TRBV5-1, the J call TRBJ1-5; D not resolved. CDR1 is SGHRS and CDR2 is YFSETQ in the germline V gene. This CDR3 contains 16 residues. Trimming took 0 bases from V and 5 from J, leaving 15 bases between them. The chain's CDR3 is CASSLGGGWSDQPQHF. In DNA, the CDR3 is TGCGCCAGCAGCTTGGGAGGCGGGTGGTCGGATCAGCCCCAGCATTTT. Based on the CDR3 plus reference TRBV5-1 and TRBJ1-5, the full variable domain is KAGVTQTPRYLIKTRGQQVTLSCSPISGHRSVSWYQQTPGQGLQFLFEYFSETQRNKGNFPGRFSGRQFSNSRSEMNVSTLELGDSALYLCASSLGGGWSDQPQHFGDGTRLSIL.

The rearrangement links TRBV15 to TRBJ1-1; D gene uncertain. The CDR3 is made up of 15 amino acids. Germline V CDR1 and CDR2: LNHNV, YYDKDF (reference sequence). V was cut by 0 bases and J by 0 bases, with 8 bases left in between. The CDR3 here is CATSREKGLNTEAFF. For the CDR3, the DNA is TGTGCCACCAGCAGAGAAAAGGGCTTGAACACTGAAGCTTTCTTT.

The count of this clone is one. The V gene is TRBV3-1 (or the pseudogene TRBV3-2), the J gene TRBJ1-1; D is possibly TRBD1 (6 bases). Germline V gene data show CDR1 as LGHDT and CDR2 as YNNKEL (reference sequence). CDR3 length equals 14 residues. Trimming took 4 bases from V and 5 from J, leaving 14 bases between them. The CDR3 here is CASSLTTGITEAFF. CDR3 nucleotides: TGTGCCAGCAGCCTAACCACAGGGATAACTGAAGCTTTCTTT.

The chain is built from TRBV10-1 and TRBJ1-1, with D hard to call. Between the trimmed V and J ends, which lost 0 bases and 2 bases, there was a span of 4 bases. The CDR3 length is 13 residues. The germline CDR1 and CDR2 sequences are WNHNN and SYGVQD (reference sequence). CDR3 loop: CASSESSNTEAFF. CDR3 in DNA: TGCGCCAGCAGTGAGTCATCAAACACTGAAGCTTTCTTT.